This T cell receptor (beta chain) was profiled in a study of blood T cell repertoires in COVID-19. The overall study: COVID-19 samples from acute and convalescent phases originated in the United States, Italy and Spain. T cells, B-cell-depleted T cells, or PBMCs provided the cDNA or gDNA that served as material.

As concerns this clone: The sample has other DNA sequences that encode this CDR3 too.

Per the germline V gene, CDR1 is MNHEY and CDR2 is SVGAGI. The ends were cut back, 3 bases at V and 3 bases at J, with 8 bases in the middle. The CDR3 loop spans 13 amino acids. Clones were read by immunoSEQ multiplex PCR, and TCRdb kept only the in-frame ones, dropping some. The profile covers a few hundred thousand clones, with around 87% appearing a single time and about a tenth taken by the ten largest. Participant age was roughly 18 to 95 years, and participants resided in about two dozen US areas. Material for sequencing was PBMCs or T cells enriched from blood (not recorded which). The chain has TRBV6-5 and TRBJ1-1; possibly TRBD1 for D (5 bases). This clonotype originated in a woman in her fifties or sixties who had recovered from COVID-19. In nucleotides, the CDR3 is TGTGCCAGCAGTTATCGGGGGTACACTGAAGCTTTCTTT. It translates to CASSYRGYTEAFF.